These 21 T cell receptor beta chains came from one sample sequenced in a study of identifying expanded T cells in peripheral blood. Assay used: immunoSEQ multiplex PCR; TCRdb lists only in-frame clones, some missing. The sample has under 150,000 clones; over 65% are singletons. The sample was blood. The origin of the receptors is a person between 18 and 75 years old in good health.

This clone was detected a few times. V usage is TRBV6-1 and J usage is TRBJ1-2; 8 bases align to TRBD1. V trimming: 2 bases; J trimming: 8 bases; junction bases outside the gene matches: 4. The CDR3 is 13 amino acids. Germline V CDR1 and CDR2: MNHNS, SASEGT. CDR3 protein: CASSEQGAQGYTF. CDR3 sequence (DNA): TGTGCCAGCAGTGAACAGGGGGCTCAGGGCTACACCTTC.

The CDR3 DNA reads as TGTGCCAGCAGCTTCAGCGACGACGGGACAGGCCAAGAGACCCAGTACTTC. The encoded protein is CASSFSDDGTGQETQYF. The rearrangement joins TRBV7-9 to TRBJ2-5; 8 bases are a match to TRBD1. The germline V gene has CDR1 SEHNR and CDR2 FQNEAQ (reference sequence). The trim removed 3 bases at V and 1 base at J, leaving 10 bases unmatched. There are 17 residues in the CDR3.

This rearrangement joins TRBV19 to TRBJ1-5; maybe TRBD1 (5 bases). CDR1 is LNHDA, CDR2 SQIVND, per germline (reference sequence). The CDR3 extends over 14 amino acids. The V end lost 7 bases, the J end lost 4 bases, and 14 bases lay between the germline ends. The CDR3 sequence is CASTGAGLNQPQHF. Written as DNA, the CDR3 is TGTGCCAGTACTGGGGCAGGGCTGAATCAGCCCCAGCATTTT.

The chain uses TRBV6-5 and TRBJ1-3; D is unclear. The CDR3 has 12 residues. With 3 bases removed from V and 4 bases from J, the gap between germline ends came to 4 bases. Germline loops: CDR1 MNHEY, CDR2 SVGAGI. The CDR3 nucleotides read TGTGCCAGCAGTTATAGGGGAAACACCATATATTTT. Its protein is CASSYRGNTIYF.

The rearrangement links TRBV7-2 to TRBJ1-2; D remains ambiguous. Germline V gene sequence: CDR1 SGHTA, CDR2 FQGNSA. V was cut by 4 bases and J by 0 bases, with 9 bases left in between. CDR3 length: 14 amino acids. DNA for the CDR3: TGTGCCAGCAGCTCCTACGGACCTAACTATGGCTACACCTTC. It specifies CASSSYGPNYGYTF.

The chain links TRBV28 to TRBJ2-7; the match to TRBD1 covers 7 bases. V gave up 3 bases and J gave up 3 bases; unmatched junction bases: 11. This CDR3 has 16 amino acids. Per germline, CDR1 MDHEN and CDR2 SYDVKM. The CDR3 protein is CASSFPPRQGSYEQYF. DNA for the CDR3: TGTGCCAGCAGTTTCCCACCCAGACAGGGTAGCTACGAGCAGTACTTC.

The chain recombines TRBV2 with TRBJ1-4; D possibly corresponds to TRBD1 (6 bases). V was trimmed by 2 bases and J by 12 bases, leaving 16 bases between them. Germline lookup yields CDR1 SNHLY and CDR2 FYNNEI. The CDR3 runs to 14 residues. The CDR3 region is CASSELQGAGELFF. The CDR3 DNA follows: TGTGCCAGCAGTGAACTACAGGGCGCAGGGGAACTGTTTTTT.

In DNA form, the CDR3 reads TGCGCCAGCAGCCAAGATGCCCCTGACAGGCTTTGGAATTCACCCCTCCACTTT. Protein product: CASSQDAPDRLWNSPLHF. This chain connects TRBV4-3 to TRBJ1-6; maybe TRBD1 (6 bases). Germline V gene sequence: CDR1 LGHNA, CDR2 YSLEER. The CDR3 contains 18 residues. The V end lost 0 bases, the J end lost 7 bases, and 19 bases lay between the germline ends.

The chain joins TRBV30 to TRBJ1-5, with D possibly matching TRBD1 (6 bases). V was shortened by 1 base and J by 4 bases, with 14 bases between the two germline ends. The CDR3 covers 15 residues. Germline CDR1 is GTSNPN and CDR2 is SVGIG (reference sequence). CDR3 DNA: TGTGCCTGGAGTGAGGCAGCAGGGGTAAATCAGCCCCAGCATTTT. This translates into CAWSEAAGVNQPQHF.

This clone appeared a single time. This sequence joins TRBV4-3 and TRBJ2-7, with 10 bases fitting TRBD1. This CDR3 region has 17 residues. V gave up 3 bases and J gave up 3 bases; unmatched junction bases: 11. Germline V gives CDR1 LGHNA, CDR2 YSLEER. The DNA for the CDR3 is TGCGCCAGCAGCCAGAAAGCCGGGACAGGGGAAATCTACGAGCAGTACTTC. Amino acid sequence: CASSQKAGTGEIYEQYF.

This clone was detected only once. The V gene is TRBV7-9, the J gene TRBJ2-1; D perhaps matches TRBD2 (5 bases). Germline V gives CDR1 SEHNR, CDR2 FQNEAQ (reference sequence). This CDR3 is 12 amino acids long. Deletions cut 5 bases from V and 5 bases from J, with 7 bases between. The chain's CDR3 is CASSPRDNEQFF. The DNA for the CDR3 is TGTGCCAGCAGCCCGCGGGACAATGAGCAGTTCTTC.

V and J are TRBV27 and TRBJ2-2; D not resolved. The germline CDR1 and CDR2 sequences are MNHEY and SMNVEV (reference sequence). Trimming removed 3 bases at V and 1 base at J, with 9 bases between. The CDR3 has 15 amino acids. CDR3 amino acids: CASSFDRLNTGELFF. CDR3 DNA sequence: TGTGCCAGCAGTTTCGACCGATTGAACACCGGGGAGCTGTTTTTT.

The chain couples TRBV27 to TRBJ2-6; D may correspond to TRBD1 or TRBD2 (6 bases each). Germline V gives CDR1 MNHEY, CDR2 SMNVEV (reference sequence). The CDR3 is 18 residues long. V was trimmed by 3 bases and J by 3 bases, leaving 18 bases between them. DNA of the CDR3: TGTGCCAGCAGTTTTTTTTCTTACAGGGAGGATGGGGCCAACGTCCTGACTTTC. It translates to CASSFFSYREDGANVLTF.

The gene calls are TRBV30 and TRBJ2-7; D uncertain. Trimming cost V 3 bases and J 4 bases, with 7 bases left between them. This CDR3 contains 11 residues. Germline V lookup: CDR1 GTSNPN, CDR2 SVGIG (reference sequence). CDR3 residues: CAWSYNYEQYF. CDR3 bases: TGTGCCTGGAGCTATAATTACGAGCAGTACTTC.

This clone came up once. This chain connects TRBV11-2 to TRBJ1-1, with TRBD1 matching 8 bases. This CDR3 comprises 14 residues. V lost 3 bases, J lost 11 bases, and 11 bases stayed unmatched. Germline V gives CDR1 SGHAT, CDR2 FQNNGV. CDR3 in amino acids: CASSLFLRGRGAFF. CDR3 DNA: TGTGCCAGCAGCTTGTTTCTCAGGGGGCGCGGGGCTTTCTTT.

For this clone: Other DNA variants within this sample encode the same CDR3. The chain employs TRBV18 and TRBJ1-5; D unresolved. Trimming took off 6 bases at V and 0 bases at J, with 9 bases between the two ends. This CDR3 has 14 amino acids. Germline loops: CDR1 KGHSH, CDR2 LQKENI. CDR3 region: CASSPPYSNQPQHF. The CDR3 DNA is TGTGCCAGCTCTCCCCCCTATAGCAATCAGCCCCAGCATTTT.

V usage is TRBV5-8 and J usage is TRBJ1-5; weak D call: TRBD1 (6 bases). Trimming left V 7 bases short and J 4 bases short, with 18 bases between. CDR1 and CDR2 from the germline V gene are SGHTS and YDEGEE. The CDR3 runs to 15 residues. Here the CDR3 DNA reads TGTGCCAGCCAGCCGGGACAAGGATCGAATCAGCCCCAGCATTTT. Protein sequence: CASQPGQGSNQPQHF.

The genes are TRBV7-9 and TRBJ1-2; 10 positions agree with TRBD1. J lost 3 bases, V lost 2 bases, and 3 bases had no gene match. This CDR3 spans 15 amino acids. CDR1 and CDR2 from the germline V gene are SEHNR and FQNEAQ (reference sequence). CDR3 protein: CASSLSGQGDYGYTF. The CDR3 DNA is TGTGCCAGCAGCTTATCCGGACAGGGGGACTATGGCTACACCTTC.

This chain links TRBV4-3 with TRBJ1-3, with D unclear. With 0 bases removed from V and 4 bases from J, the gap between germline ends came to 4 bases. The CDR3 has 13 amino acids. Germline V gene sequence: CDR1 LGHNA, CDR2 YSLEER. CDR3 coding DNA: TGCGCCAGCAGCCAAGATTCAGGAAACACCATATATTTT. It codes for CASSQDSGNTIYF.

The rearrangement joins TRBV7-2 to TRBJ2-4; 14 bases are shared with TRBD2. The germline V gene has CDR1 SGHTA and CDR2 FQGNSA. This CDR3 spans 18 amino acids. Germline trimming cut 5 bases from V and 14 bases from J; bases unmatched to any gene: 20. CDR3 nucleotide sequence: TGTGCCAGCAGCATATACCCGGGACTAGCGGGGGCGGGGGATGTCGAGTACTTC. This codes for CASSIYPGLAGAGDVEYF.

This clone has only one observation. The rearrangement links TRBV6-5 to TRBJ1-5; D call uncertain. Germline V gives CDR1 MNHEY, CDR2 SVGAGI. The V end was cut by 8 bases, the J end by 6 bases, with 8 bases between. The CDR3 is 11 amino acids. The DNA of the CDR3 is TGTGCCAGCGGACTAACTCAGCCCCAGCATTTT. This codes for CASGLTQPQHF.